The clone carrying this TCR beta chain was recorded a few times. This sample was included in a study of T cell changes during pregnancy in multiple sclerosis. TCRdb's table, derived via immunoSEQ multiplex PCR, lists solely in-frame clones and lacks some. There are about 60,000 clones in the sample; roughly 90% occur only once, and about 2.3% lies in the top ten. This CDR3 is 16 amino acids long. With 7 bases removed from V and 0 bases from J, the gap between germline ends came to 18 bases. Germline CDR1 is ENHRY and CDR2 is SYGVKD. The chain employs TRBV10-3 and TRBJ1-1; D gene uncertain. This specimen was peripheral blood, taken in the first trimester of pregnancy. The sequence was obtained from a female donor with multiple sclerosis, enrolled in a pregnancy study. CDR3 protein: CAIIPGRYRMNTEAFF. The CDR3 coding sequence is TGTGCCATCATTCCAGGAAGATACCGAATGAACACTGAAGCTTTCTTT.